Listed here are 16 T cell receptor beta chains from one sample, sequenced in a study of control samples from healthy donors and cancer patients. The repertoire was sequenced with immunoSEQ multiplex PCR; TCRdb's copy has only in-frame clones and lacks some. This table has approximately 97,000 clones, about 90% appearing once. What was sequenced was blood. The receptors were sampled from a man between 25 and 39 years old in good health.

The rearrangement joins TRBV6-5 to TRBJ2-2; no clear D. This CDR3 has 13 residues. CDR1 MNHEY and CDR2 SVGAGI come from the germline V gene. V lost 6 bases, J lost 6 bases, and 11 bases lay in between. Here the CDR3 reads CASSKSRSGELFF. In DNA, the CDR3 is TGTGCCAGCAGCAAAAGCCGTTCCGGGGAGCTGTTTTTT.

V is TRBV15 and J is TRBJ1-3; possible D gene TRBD1, 5 bases. CDR1 is LNHNV and CDR2 is YYDKDF in the germline V gene (reference sequence). The CDR3 contains 18 residues. The V end was cut by 3 bases, the J end by 0 bases, with 18 bases between. The CDR3 is CATSREPPRDFSGNTIYF. For the CDR3, the DNA is TGTGCCACCAGCAGGGAACCTCCCCGGGACTTCTCTGGAAACACCATATATTTT.

The J gene is TRBJ2-7, the V gene TRBV7-9, with TRBD2 matching over 10 bases. Trimming removed 1 base from V and 3 bases from J; junction bases left unmatched: 3. The CDR3 loop spans 15 amino acids. Germline assignment: CDR1 SEHNR and CDR2 FQNEAQ (reference sequence). For the CDR3, the DNA is TGTGCCAGCAGCTTAGTTCCTAGCGGGAGCTACGAGCAGTACTTC. The encoded protein is CASSLVPSGSYEQYF.

The chain carries TRBV20-1 and TRBJ1-1; the D is unclear. The V gene lost 3 bases and the J gene lost 0 bases, with 11 bases spanning the gap. The CDR3 length is 14 residues. Germline V gives CDR1 DFQATT, CDR2 SNEGSKA (reference sequence). CDR3 DNA sequence: TGCAGTGCTAGTCGCCCAACCGTGAACACTGAAGCTTTCTTT. It codes for CSASRPTVNTEAFF.

The V and J genes are TRBV25-1 and TRBJ2-7, with unresolved D. V was clipped by 1 base and J by 5 bases, with 15 bases between them. Per germline, CDR1 MGHDK and CDR2 SYGVNS. The CDR3 sequence is 15 residues long. In DNA form, the CDR3 reads TGTGCCAGCAGTGAATCGAGGACCTCCTCGGACGAGCAGTACTTC. It yields the protein CASSESRTSSDEQYF.

The CDR3 sequence is CASSNSGRAAKNIQYF. As DNA, the CDR3 is TGTGCCAGCAGCAACAGCGGGAGGGCCGCCAAAAACATTCAGTACTTC. The J gene is TRBJ2-4, the V gene TRBV28, with TRBD2 matching 10 bases. Germline V gene sequence: CDR1 MDHEN, CDR2 SYDVKM. The J segment lost 1 base and the V segment lost 6 bases, leaving 6 bases of the junction unmatched. CDR3 length: 16 residues. The whole variable domain, remainder taken from reference TRBV28 and TRBJ2-4, is DVKVTQSSRYLVKRTGEKVFLECVQDMDHENMFWYRQDPGLGLRLIYFSYDVKMKEKGDIPEGYSVSREKKERFSLILESASTNQTSMYLCASSNSGRAAKNIQYFGAGTRLSVL.

J is TRBJ2-5 and V is TRBV25-1; 11 bases are a match to TRBD1. Germline CDR1 MGHDK, CDR2 SYGVNS. The CDR3 extends over 17 amino acids. V shed 1 base, J shed 2 bases, and the junction held 6 bases outside the gene matches. CDR3 sequence reads: CASSESGQGGLQETQYF. The CDR3 region has the DNA TGTGCCAGCAGTGAATCGGGACAGGGGGGTCTTCAAGAGACCCAGTACTTC.

The chain employs TRBV29-1 and TRBJ2-5; D may match TRBD1 or TRBD2 (5 bases each). The CDR3 runs to 14 residues. V lost 8 bases, J lost 4 bases, and 20 bases lay in between. Germline CDR1 and CDR2: SQVTM and ANQGSEA. The CDR3 loop is CSLTSGTARETQYF. CDR3 in DNA: TGCAGCTTGACCTCCGGGACCGCGAGAGAGACCCAGTACTTC.

This clone was counted a few times. The junction departs from the called germline gene at one end, perhaps through a read error. Other nucleotide sequences from this sample produce the same CDR3. The V gene is TRBV27, the J gene TRBJ2-7; weak D call: TRBD2 (7 bases). The CDR3 runs 18 residues. Germline V gene lookup returns CDR1 MNHEY and CDR2 SMNVEV (reference sequence). As DNA, the CDR3 is TGTGCCAGCTGTTTACTATCCGGGGGCGGGGGCGGGAGCTACGAGCAGTACTTC. This codes for CASCLLSGGGGGSYEQYF.

This clone showed up just once. The rearrangement uses TRBV7-9 and TRBJ2-1, with TRBD1 matching 12 bases. Per germline, CDR1 SEHNR and CDR2 FQNEAQ (reference sequence). V gave up 5 bases and J gave up 8 bases; unmatched junction bases: 7. The CDR3 has 15 residues. The CDR3 loop reads CASSNRDRGLDEQFF. The CDR3 DNA follows: TGTGCCAGCAGCAACCGGGACAGGGGGCTCGATGAGCAGTTCTTC.

This chain connects TRBV27 to TRBJ2-1; D call uncertain. CDR1 is MNHEY, CDR2 SMNVEV, per germline (reference sequence). The CDR3 totals 12 residues. Trimming cost V 5 bases and J 11 bases, with 13 bases left between them. The CDR3: CASSEGPYQQFF. Written as DNA, the CDR3 is TGTGCCAGCAGTGAAGGGCCATACCAGCAGTTCTTC.

This clone appeared a single time. The chain combines TRBV12-3 or TRBV12-4 with TRBJ2-3; D unresolved. This CDR3 is 13 amino acids long. V dropped 7 bases and J dropped 10 bases, with 18 bases sitting between them. The CDR3 protein is CASTLPGSLAQYF. Here the CDR3 DNA reads TGTGCCAGCACCTTGCCTGGCTCTTTGGCGCAGTATTTT.

The J gene is TRBJ2-7, the V gene TRBV10-3; D may match TRBD1 or TRBD2 (5 bases each). The V gene's germline CDR1 is ENHRY and CDR2 SYGVKD. V gave up 6 bases and J gave up 1 base, with 16 bases separating them. This CDR3 comprises 15 residues. CDR3 sequence (DNA): TGTGCCATCAGCTCCGGGACCACCCTTTCCTACGAGCAGTACTTC. It is translated as CAISSGTTLSYEQYF.

The chain uses TRBV7-2 and TRBJ1-3; D not certain. This CDR3 has 13 residues. The V gene's germline CDR1 is SGHTA and CDR2 FQGNSA. The V end lost 3 bases, the J end lost 2 bases, and 5 bases lay between the germline ends. The chain's CDR3 is CASSFGAGNTIYF. The CDR3, as DNA: TGTGCCAGCAGCTTTGGGGCTGGAAACACCATATATTTT.

The rearrangement joins TRBV10-3 to TRBJ1-1, with D uncertain. Germline lookup yields CDR1 ENHRY and CDR2 SYGVKD. The length of the CDR3 is 13 residues. V shed 4 bases and J shed 7 bases, with 13 bases lying between them. The CDR3 DNA follows: TGTGCCATCAGTGGCGGCCAGGTTGGTGAAGCTTTCTTT. Protein sequence: CAISGGQVGEAFF.

The chain recombines TRBV12-5 with TRBJ2-5, with D tentatively TRBD1 (6 bases). The ends were cut back, 5 bases at V and 1 base at J, with 11 bases in the middle. The CDR3 spans 14 residues. The germline V gene encodes CDR1 LGHNT and CDR2 FRNRAP. The CDR3 nucleotides read TGTGCTAGTGGTCATCAGGGGTCCCAAGAGACCCAGTACTTC. It translates to CASGHQGSQETQYF.